The 22 T cell receptor beta chains listed next were all sequenced from one sample in a study of radiation and T cells in renal cell carcinoma. Method: immunoSEQ multiplex PCR; TCRdb's copy keeps in-frame clones and lacks some. The sample has around 130,000 clones, more than 75% seen once. The time point was: blood 2 weeks post-SBRT. As for treatment: 15 Gy SBRT to primary tumor, nephrectomy 4 weeks later. This material consisted of blood, taken from a patient whose treatment included radiotherapy and nephrectomy. These receptors originate from a woman aged 70-85 years with renal cell carcinoma.

The J gene is TRBJ2-5, the V gene TRBV5-4; D may match TRBD1 or TRBD2 (5 bases each). The V end lost 4 bases, the J end lost 1 base, and 11 bases lay between the germline ends. Germline V gene data show CDR1 as SGHNT and CDR2 as YYREEE (reference sequence). The CDR3 extends over 14 amino acids. CDR3 amino acids: CASSTVGVQETQYF. As DNA, the CDR3 is TGTGCCAGCAGCACCGTGGGGGTCCAAGAGACCCAGTACTTC.

This clone was seen once. The gene calls are TRBV5-4 and TRBJ2-3, with D perhaps TRBD2 (5 bases). The ends were cut back, 3 bases at V and 2 bases at J, with 13 bases in the middle. The CDR3 is made up of 15 amino acids. Germline V gene sequence: CDR1 SGHNT, CDR2 YYREEE (reference sequence). CDR3 region: CASSSAPSPTDTQYF. CDR3 bases: TGTGCCAGCAGCTCGGCCCCTAGCCCCACAGATACGCAGTATTTT.

This clone turned up a few times. Different DNA sequences within this sample yield the same CDR3. The chain joins TRBV5-4 to TRBJ1-5; D gene unclear. This CDR3 is built from 12 residues. CDR1 is SGHNT, CDR2 YYREEE, per germline (reference sequence). V shed 2 bases and J shed 4 bases, with 4 bases lying between them. CDR3 coding DNA: TGTGCCAGCAGCTTCCCTAATCAGCCCCAGCATTTT. Its translation: CASSFPNQPQHF.

The genes are TRBV30 and TRBJ1-1; D may be TRBD1 (6 bases). Germline CDR1 GTSNPN, CDR2 SVGIG (reference sequence). V was cut by 0 bases and J by 8 bases, with 19 bases left in between. CDR3 length equals 15 residues. This CDR3 reads CAWSVKVGGGGEAFF. The CDR3 nucleotides read TGTGCCTGGAGTGTTAAGGTGGGAGGAGGGGGGGAAGCTTTCTTT.

The V gene is TRBV30, the J gene TRBJ2-7; TRBD2 is a possible D gene (7 bases). The germline V gene has CDR1 GTSNPN and CDR2 SVGIG (reference sequence). This CDR3 spans 13 amino acids. Trimming stripped 8 bases from V and 7 bases from J, with 21 bases between. CDR3: CAGNRGALREQYF. The CDR3 DNA is TGTGCCGGCAATCGGGGGGCGCTTCGGGAGCAGTACTTC.

The CDR3 nucleotides are TGTGCCAGCAGTGCTGAGAGTTCCACCTACGAGCAGTACTTC. Its translation is CASSAESSTYEQYF. The chain is built from TRBV6-5 and TRBJ2-7, with D hard to call. The V gene's germline CDR1 is MNHEY and CDR2 SVGAGI. The CDR3 loop spans 14 amino acids. V lost 5 bases and J 2 bases, leaving 13 bases between the germline ends.

Comments on this clone: The sample carries other DNA sequences with the same CDR3. This chain joins TRBV29-1 and TRBJ2-3; D is perhaps TRBD2 (6 bases). This CDR3 is built from 14 residues. Per the germline V gene, CDR1 is SQVTM and CDR2 is ANQGSEA. V was clipped by 3 bases and J by 1 base, with 11 bases between them. The CDR3 coding sequence is TGCAGCGTTGACTCCGGGGGACGCACAGATACGCAGTATTTT. Residues: CSVDSGGRTDTQYF.

This clone was found once. CDR3 in amino acids: CASSVEGYNSPLHF. CDR3 bases: TGTGCCAGCAGCGTAGAGGGCTATAATTCACCCCTCCACTTT. The chain combines TRBV9 with TRBJ1-6; no firm D call. Germline CDR1 SGDLS, CDR2 YYNGEE. The CDR3 has 14 amino acids. The V end lost 0 bases, the J end lost 3 bases, and 4 bases lay between the germline ends.

This clone appeared a few times. This chain joins TRBV5-1 and TRBJ1-1; D perhaps matches TRBD1 (6 bases). Germline CDR1 SGHRS, CDR2 YFSETQ. This CDR3 is built from 13 residues. The V and J ends lost 4 bases and 4 bases respectively, with 11 bases between them. CDR3 sequence: CASSRQAGTEAFF. The DNA of the CDR3 is TGCGCCAGCAGCCGACAGGCAGGCACTGAAGCTTTCTTT. The entire variable domain, with the rest obtained from reference TRBV5-1 and TRBJ1-1, is as follows: KAGVTQTPRYLIKTRGQQVTLSCSPISGHRSVSWYQQTPGQGLQFLFEYFSETQRNKGNFPGRFSGRQFSNSRSEMNVSTLELGDSALYLCASSRQAGTEAFFGQGTRLTVV.

The chain combines TRBV27 with TRBJ2-2; D is possibly TRBD2 (5 bases). Germline CDR1 and CDR2: MNHEY and SMNVEV (reference sequence). Trimming cost V 2 bases and J 5 bases, with 15 bases left between them. This CDR3 is built from 16 residues. CDR3 residues: CASSLITRPGTGELFF. CDR3 coding DNA: TGTGCCAGCAGTTTAATTACCAGGCCGGGAACCGGGGAGCTGTTTTTT.

The V and J genes are TRBV5-1 and TRBJ1-3; D uncertain. V was shortened by 5 bases and J by 0 bases, with 12 bases between the two germline ends. This CDR3 region has 15 residues. Germline V lookup: CDR1 SGHRS, CDR2 YFSETQ. Here the CDR3 DNA reads TGCGCCAGCAGTCCCTTCTCCGTCTCTGGAAACACCATATATTTT. It specifies CASSPFSVSGNTIYF.

The rearrangement joins TRBV30 to TRBJ2-7; TRBD2 is a possible D gene (6 bases). This CDR3 has 12 amino acids. Trimming cost V 8 bases and J 5 bases, with 16 bases left between them. CDR1 is GTSNPN and CDR2 is SVGIG in the germline V gene (reference sequence). The CDR3 DNA is TGTGCCGCCGGGTGGAGGGGCGACGAGCAGTACTTC. Its protein product is CAAGWRGDEQYF. The full variable domain, its missing parts supplied by reference TRBV30 and TRBJ2-7, is SQTIHQWPATLVQPVGSPLSLECTVEGTSNPNLYWYRQAAGRGLQLLFYSVGIGQISSEVPQNLSASRPQDRQFILSSKKLLLSDSGFYLCAAGWRGDEQYFGPGTRLTVT.

This chain joins TRBV14 and TRBJ2-1; D unresolved. The V end was cut by 2 bases, the J end by 4 bases, with 15 bases between. CDR3 length equals 16 residues. The germline CDR1 and CDR2 sequences are SGHDN and FVKESK. DNA for the CDR3: TGTGCCAGCAGCCAATCATTGGTAGCACCGTACAATGAGCAGTTCTTC. This sequence encodes CASSQSLVAPYNEQFF.

This sequence joins TRBV7-3 and TRBJ2-2; 10 nucleotides agree with TRBD2. The length of the CDR3 is 19 residues. V gave up 5 bases and J gave up 5 bases; unmatched junction bases: 17. CDR1 SGHTA and CDR2 FQGTGA come from the germline V gene. CDR3: CASSPSVVAGGRTTGELFF. The CDR3 DNA sequence: TGTGCCAGCAGCCCATCGGTGGTAGCGGGGGGACGAACGACCGGGGAGCTGTTTTTT.

The chain recombines TRBV19 with TRBJ2-7; the D is unclear. The length of the CDR3 is 18 residues. Deletions cut 2 bases from V and 0 bases from J, with 20 bases between. CDR1 LNHDA and CDR2 SQIVND come from the germline V gene (reference sequence). The CDR3 bases are TGTGCCAGTAGTATATTACTGGCCAACTCAAGAATCTCCTACGAGCAGTACTTC. It yields the protein CASSILLANSRISYEQYF.

The gene calls are TRBV7-2 and TRBJ2-7; a possible D gene is TRBD2 (5 bases). Germline V gene data show CDR1 as SGHTA and CDR2 as FQGNSA. V was cut by 5 bases and J by 4 bases, with 15 bases left in between. The CDR3 length is 14 residues. The CDR3: CASSPLNRGYEQYF. As DNA, the CDR3 is TGTGCCAGCAGCCCTCTGAACAGAGGGTACGAGCAGTACTTC.

The chain has TRBV6-5 and TRBJ2-5; D perhaps matches TRBD1 (7 bases). V was clipped by 1 base and J by 5 bases, with 14 bases between them. The CDR3 is made up of 15 amino acids. Germline CDR1 is MNHEY and CDR2 is SVGAGI. CDR3 amino acids: CASSYFGPGGETQYF. The CDR3 DNA follows: TGTGCCAGCAGTTACTTTGGGCCAGGGGGGGAGACCCAGTACTTC.

The V gene is TRBV29-1, the J gene TRBJ2-3; D remains ambiguous. The germline CDR1 and CDR2 sequences are SQVTM and ANQGSEA. Trimming removed 3 bases from V and 2 bases from J, with 9 bases in between. The CDR3 is 13 amino acids. The CDR3 sequence is CSVDVQFTDTQYF. DNA of the CDR3: TGCAGCGTTGATGTACAGTTCACAGATACGCAGTATTTT.

This sequence joins TRBV19 and TRBJ2-2; D gene uncertain. The CDR3 consists of 13 residues. Germline CDR1 LNHDA, CDR2 SQIVND (reference sequence). Trimming shortened V by 2 bases and J by 6 bases, and 7 bases separated the two germline ends. DNA of the CDR3: TGTGCCAGTAGTATACCCGGGCCCGGGGAGCTGTTTTTT. Its translation is CASSIPGPGELFF.

In nucleotides, the CDR3 is TGTGCCAGCACCCGGGACAGCCCGAACACTGAAGCTTTCTTT. Amino acid sequence: CASTRDSPNTEAFF. V usage is TRBV5-5 and J usage is TRBJ1-1; 7 nucleotides line up with TRBD1. The CDR3 totals 14 residues. The germline V gene encodes CDR1 SGHKS and CDR2 YYEKEE (reference sequence). Losses at the gene ends were 6 bases for V and 1 base for J; bases not matched to a gene: 6. Looking up the rest from reference TRBV5-5 and TRBJ1-1 gives the full variable domain: DAGVTQSPTHLIKTRGQQVTLRCSPISGHKSVSWYQQVLGQGPQFIFQYYEKEERGRGNFPDRFSARQFPNYSSELNVNALLLGDSALYLCASTRDSPNTEAFFGQGTRLTVV.

This chain uses TRBV4-2 with TRBJ1-2; D gene uncertain. Looked up from germline, CDR1 is LGHNA and CDR2 is YNFKEQ. The CDR3 is 13 residues long. The V and J ends lost 3 bases and 2 bases respectively, with 7 bases between them. CDR3 sequence: CASSQDGNYGYTF. The DNA for the CDR3 is TGTGCCAGCAGCCAGGACGGAAACTATGGCTACACCTTC.

J is TRBJ1-3 and V is TRBV6-5; no clear D gene. This CDR3 region has 12 residues. Germline V lookup: CDR1 MNHEY, CDR2 SVGAGI. Trimming cost V 6 bases and J 3 bases, with 6 bases left between them. The CDR3 is CASRGSGNTIYF. DNA of the CDR3: TGTGCCAGCAGGGGGAGTGGAAACACCATATATTTT.